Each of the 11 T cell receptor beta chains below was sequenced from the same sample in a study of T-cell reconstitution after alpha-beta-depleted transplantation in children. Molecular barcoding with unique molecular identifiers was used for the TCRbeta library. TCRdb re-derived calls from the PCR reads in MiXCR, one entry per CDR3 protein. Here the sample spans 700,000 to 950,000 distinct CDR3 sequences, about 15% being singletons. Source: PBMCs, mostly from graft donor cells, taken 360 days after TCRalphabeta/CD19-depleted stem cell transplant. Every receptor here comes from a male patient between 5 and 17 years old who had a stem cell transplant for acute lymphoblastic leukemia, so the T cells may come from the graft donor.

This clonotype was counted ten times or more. The CDR3 loop reads CASSPQGGNYGYTF. CDR3 DNA: TGCGCCAGCAGCCCCCAGGGAGGGAACTATGGCTACACCTTC. The chain couples TRBV5-1 to TRBJ1-2; possibly TRBD1 for D (5 bases). V lost 4 bases and J lost 2, with 12 bases in between. CDR1 and CDR2 (germline): SGHRS, YFSETQ. The CDR3 loop spans 14 amino acids.

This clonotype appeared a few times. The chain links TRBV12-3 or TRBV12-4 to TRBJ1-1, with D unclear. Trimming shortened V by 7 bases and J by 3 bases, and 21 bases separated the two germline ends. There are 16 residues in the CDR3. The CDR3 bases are TGTGCCAGCATCCTCCCGTACGGAGGGAGGGACACTGAAGCTTTCTTT. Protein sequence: CASILPYGGRDTEAFF.

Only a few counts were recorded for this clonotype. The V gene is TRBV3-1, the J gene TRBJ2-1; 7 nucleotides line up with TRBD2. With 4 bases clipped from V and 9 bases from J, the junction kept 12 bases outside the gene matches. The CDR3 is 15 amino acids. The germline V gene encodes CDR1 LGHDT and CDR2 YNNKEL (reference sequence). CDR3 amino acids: CASSPTSAPGSEQFF. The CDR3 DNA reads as TGTGCCAGCAGCCCTACTAGCGCTCCGGGGAGTGAGCAGTTCTTC.

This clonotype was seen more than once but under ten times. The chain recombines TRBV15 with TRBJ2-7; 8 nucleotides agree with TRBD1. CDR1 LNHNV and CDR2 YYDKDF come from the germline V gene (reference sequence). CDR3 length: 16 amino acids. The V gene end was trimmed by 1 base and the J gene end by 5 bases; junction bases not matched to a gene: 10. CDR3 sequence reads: CATSRGAGTGLDEQYF. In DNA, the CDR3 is TGTGCCACCAGCAGAGGAGCCGGGACAGGCCTCGACGAGCAGTACTTC. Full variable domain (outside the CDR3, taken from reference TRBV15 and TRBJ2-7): DAMVIQNPRYQVTQFGKPVTLSCSQTLNHNVMYWYQQKSSQAPKLLFHYYDKDFNNEADTPDNFQSRRPNTSFCFLDIRSPGLGDTAMYLCATSRGAGTGLDEQYFGPGTRLTVT.

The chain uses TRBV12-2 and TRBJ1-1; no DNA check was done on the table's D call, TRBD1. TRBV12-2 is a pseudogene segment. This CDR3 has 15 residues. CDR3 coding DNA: TGTGCAAGTCGCAAAGCCGGGACAGAGAACACTGAAGCTTTCTTT. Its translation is CASRKAGTENTEAFF.

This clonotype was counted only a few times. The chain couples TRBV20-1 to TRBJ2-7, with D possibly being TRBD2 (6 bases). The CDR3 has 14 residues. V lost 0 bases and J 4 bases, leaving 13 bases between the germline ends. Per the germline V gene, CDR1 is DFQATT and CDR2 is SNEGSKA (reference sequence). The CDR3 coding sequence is TGCAGTGCTAGAGATAGGGAGGACTGGTACGAGCAGTACTTC. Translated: CSARDREDWYEQYF.

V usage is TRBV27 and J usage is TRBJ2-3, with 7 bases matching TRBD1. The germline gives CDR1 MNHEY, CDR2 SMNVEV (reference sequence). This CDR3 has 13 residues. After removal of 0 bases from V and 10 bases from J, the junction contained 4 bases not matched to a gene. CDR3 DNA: TGTGCCAGCAGTTTATCGAGGGGGCGTGCGCAGTATTTT. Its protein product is CASSLSRGRAQYF.

CDR3 DNA: TGCGCCAGCAGCTTGGCCGTAAGGTGGGACAGGGACTTGATGACCTCCTACGAGCAGTACTTC. Translation gives CASSLAVRWDRDLMTSYEQYF. This chain connects TRBV5-1 to TRBJ2-7; 9 nucleotides agree with TRBD1. The CDR3 runs to 21 residues. Germline V gives CDR1 SGHRS, CDR2 YFSETQ. The ends lost 0 bases at V and 0 bases at J; junction bases unmatched: 19.

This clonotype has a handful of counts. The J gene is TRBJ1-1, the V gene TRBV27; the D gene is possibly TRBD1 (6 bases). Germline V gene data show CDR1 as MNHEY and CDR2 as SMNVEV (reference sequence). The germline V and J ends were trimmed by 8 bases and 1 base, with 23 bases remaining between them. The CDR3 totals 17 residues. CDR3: CASGLKILNRENTEAFF. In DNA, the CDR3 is TGTGCCAGCGGATTAAAGATTCTTAACAGGGAGAACACTGAAGCTTTCTTT.

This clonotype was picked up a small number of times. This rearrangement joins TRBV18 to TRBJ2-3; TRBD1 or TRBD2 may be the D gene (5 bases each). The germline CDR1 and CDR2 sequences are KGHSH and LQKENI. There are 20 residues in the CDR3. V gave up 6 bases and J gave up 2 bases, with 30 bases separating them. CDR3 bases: TGTGCCAGCTCCCGGGACCTCGAGCATTATCTGGTACCCTTCACAGATACGCAGTATTTT. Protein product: CASSRDLEHYLVPFTDTQYF. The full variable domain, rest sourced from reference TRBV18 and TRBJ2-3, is NAGVMQNPRHLVRRRGQEARLRCSPMKGHSHVYWYRQLPEEGLKFMVYLQKENIIDESGMPKERFSAEFPKEGPSILRIQQVVRGDSAAYFCASSRDLEHYLVPFTDTQYFGPGTRLTVL.

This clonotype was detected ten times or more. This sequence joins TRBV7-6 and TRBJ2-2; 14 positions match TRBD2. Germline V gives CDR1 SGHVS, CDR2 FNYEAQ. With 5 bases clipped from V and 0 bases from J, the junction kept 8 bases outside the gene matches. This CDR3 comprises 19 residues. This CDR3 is CASSLPGTSGSTNTGELFF. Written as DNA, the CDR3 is TGTGCCAGCAGCCTACCCGGGACTAGCGGGAGCACGAACACCGGGGAGCTGTTTTTT.